This T cell receptor beta chain comes out of a study of cytomegalovirus exposure and HLA in healthy donors. PCR primers comprised 60 Vbeta and 13 Jbeta primers. Sequencing used immunoSEQ multiplex PCR; TCRdb keeps in-frame clones, though not all of them. This sample has 100,000 or so clones, with 55% to 75% found just once. Findings of the study overall: The only immune exposure information that was available was CMV serostatus. In a later analysis, a genetic analysis reported fewer productive-TCR N-insertions in an Asian-associated ancestry cluster than the cohort average.

This clone was observed a handful of times. Its antigen is still unknown. What was sequenced was PBMCs. This TCR came from a man between 25 and 39 years old in good health and CMV-seropositive.

CDR3 nucleotide sequence: TGTGCCAGCAGTGAAGCGCCCAGGGTAGGATATGGCTACACCTTC. This translates into CASSEAPRVGYGYTF. The chain carries TRBV6-1 and TRBJ1-2; a possible D gene is TRBD1 (5 bases). Germline V gene data show CDR1 as MNHNS and CDR2 as SASEGT. V was shortened by 0 bases and J by 5 bases, with 13 bases between the two germline ends. The CDR3 spans 15 residues.